A selection of T cell receptor beta chains follows, all from one sample in a study of T cells in tuberculosis. Sequenced by immunoSEQ multiplex PCR; TCRdb stores in-frame clones only, minus some. The sample comprises tens of thousands of clones, approximately 95% of which are singletons, and around 8.5% rests with the top ten. Sequences were obtained from PBMCs. The receptors stem from a donor aged 5 to 30 with latent tuberculosis or without tuberculosis infection. Both conserved end residues are part of each CDR3. A D gene is named only where the DNA matches it firmly. For some rows the clone size is stated as once, few or many, or as a class when expanded; others skip it.

>TRBD1|NA|TRBV2|TRBJ2-6
TGTGCCAGCACCGTAGACAGGGCTGGTGCCAACGTCCTGACTTTC
CASTVDRAGANVLTF
>NA|NA|TRBV5-1|TRBJ1-2
TGCGCCAGCAGCTTGGAGGGCGGGAACTATGGCTACACCTTC
CASSLEGGNYGYTF
>NA|NA|TRBV28|TRBJ2-5
TGTGCCAGCAGTTTAAGATCCTACTACAGGACCCAAGAGACCCAGTACTTC
CASSLRSYYRTQETQYF
>NA|NA|TRBV6-5|TRBJ1-1
TGTGCCAGCAGTTACTCGAACAGGGTGGACACTGAAGCTTTCTTT
CASSYSNRVDTEAFF
>TRBD2|NA|TRBV19|TRBJ2-1
TGTGCCAGTAGAAGCGGGAGCTCCTACAATGAGCAGTTCTTC
CASRSGSSYNEQFF
>NA|NA|TRBV5-1|TRBJ2-5
TGCGCCAGCAGCTTGACAGTCGCGGAGACCCAGTACTTC
CASSLTVAETQYF
>NA|NA|TRBV4-3|TRBJ2-3
TGCGCCAGCAGCCAATTTGTGGTCGGCGGGAACACAGATACGCAGTATTTT
CASSQFVVGGNTDTQYF
>NA|once|TRBV28|TRBJ1-3
TGTGCCAGCAGTCCCCTCAGGGGACCTGGAAACACCATATATTTT
CASSPLRGPGNTIYF
>NA|NA|TRBV28|TRBJ1-2
TGTGCCAGCAGTGTCGGGCTCAGGGGCTATGGCTACACCTTC
CASSVGLRGYGYTF
>NA|NA|TRBV7-9|TRBJ2-7
TGTGCCAGCAGCGGGTCGGTCAGGGACGGGAGCTCCTACGAGCAGTACTTC
CASSGSVRDGSSYEQYF
>NA|NA|TRBV15|TRBJ2-5
TGTGCCACCAGCAGAGATCGGCCGGGAACACGACGTGGAGAGACCCAGTACTTC
CATSRDRPGTRRGETQYF
>NA|NA|TRBV7-2|TRBJ2-1
TGTGCCAGCAGCCACGGAAGGGGGGAGGGCCTGGGTGAGCAGTTCTTC
CASSHGRGEGLGEQFF
>TRBD1|NA|TRBV5-4|TRBJ2-3
TGTGCCAGCAGCAAAGGAACAGGGGGCGGCCCATACACAGATACGCAGTATTTT
CASSKGTGGGPYTDTQYF
>NA|once|TRBV4-3|TRBJ1-5
TGCGCCAGCAGCCAAGATCAGACAGTTCATCAGCCCCAGCATTTT
CASSQDQTVHQPQHF
>TRBD2|NA|TRBV6-6|TRBJ2-1
TGTGCCAGCAGTCCGGTCGCTGGACTAGCGGTAGGTGAGCAGTTCTTC
CASSPVAGLAVGEQFF
>TRBD2|NA|TRBV4-2|TRBJ2-7
TGTGCCAGCAGCCCGAAGCGGGGACCCACCGAGCAGTACTTC
CASSPKRGPTEQYF
>TRBD2|NA|TRBV27|TRBJ2-7
TGTGCCAGCAGTTTCTGGGGGGCGACTAGCGGGAGGACCTACGAGCAGTACTTC
CASSFWGATSGRTYEQYF
>NA|NA|TRBV19|TRBJ2-2
TGTGCCAGTAGTCTCCCCCAACAGGTGGCCGGGGAGCTGTTTTTT
CASSLPQQVAGELFF
>TRBD2|NA|TRBV5-1|TRBJ2-5
TGCGCCAGCAGCCCGGATGGGGGAGGGAGCCAAGAGACCCAGTACTTC
CASSPDGGGSQETQYF
>TRBD2|NA|TRBV7-9|TRBJ2-1
TGTGCCAGCAGCTTAGCCCTTAGCGGGAGCTACAATGAGCAGTTCTTC
CASSLALSGSYNEQFF
>TRBD2|NA|TRBV4-2|TRBJ2-1
TGTGCCAGCAGCCGGTTAGCGGGAGGGCCCGGTGAGCAGTTCTTC
CASSRLAGGPGEQFF
>TRBD2|NA|TRBV5-4|TRBJ2-3
TGTGCCAGCAGCTTAAAGGCGGGAGGTGGGGGCACAGATACGCAGTATTTT
CASSLKAGGGGTDTQYF
>TRBD2|NA|TRBV14|TRBJ2-2
TGTGCCAGCACCGCCCGGGGGGGACCGAACACCGGGGAGCTGTTTTTT
CASTARGGPNTGELFF
>TRBD1|once|TRBV23-1|TRBJ2-7
TGCGCCAGCAGTCCCCGGGACAGGGGGCCTCACTACGAGCAGTACTTC
CASSPRDRGPHYEQYF
>NA|NA|TRBV4-1|TRBJ2-7
TGCGCCAGCAGCCAGGGACTCCTCTCCTACGAGCAGTACTTC
CASSQGLLSYEQYF
>NA|NA|TRBV29-1|TRBJ1-1
TGCAGCGACCGCCCGGGGGGAGGGCCTGAAGCTTTCTTT
CSDRPGGGPEAFF
>NA|NA|TRBV2|TRBJ1-4
TGTGCCAGCAGTGGCAGTCAGACTAATGAAAAACTGTTTTTT
CASSGSQTNEKLFF
>TRBD1|NA|TRBV5-4|TRBJ2-3
TGTGCCAGCAGATCGGACAGGGGCACAGATACGCAGTATTTT
CASRSDRGTDTQYF
>NA|NA|TRBV5-1|TRBJ2-7
TGCGCCAGCAGCTTGGGGTCAGGGGACACCTACGAGCAGTACTTC
CASSLGSGDTYEQYF